The source of this T cell receptor beta chain is a study of cytomegalovirus exposure and HLA in healthy donors. The V gene lost 2 bases and the J gene lost 1 base, with 15 bases spanning the gap. The germline V gene encodes CDR1 SGHVS and CDR2 FNYEAQ. The CDR3 covers 16 residues. Researchers ran the PCR with 60 Vbeta and 13 Jbeta primers. Clones were read by immunoSEQ multiplex PCR, and TCRdb kept only the in-frame ones, dropping some. This sample has 130,000 to 150,000 clones; 79% occur once, and the top ten carry around 7.1%. This chain joins TRBV7-6 and TRBJ2-7; possibly TRBD1 for D (5 bases). The sequenced material came from PBMCs. The sequence derives from a woman aged 40 to 55 in good health and CMV-seropositive. CDR3 in amino acids: CASSLNSGSGSYEQYF. CDR3 nucleotides: TGTGCCAGCAGCTTAAACTCAGGGTCGGGTTCCTACGAGCAGTACTTC.